This record concerns one TCR beta chain sequence. Its antigen is as yet unknown. The sample belongs to a study of cytomegalovirus exposure and HLA in healthy donors. A multiplex PCR was run with 60 Vbeta primers and 13 Jbeta primers. Data came from immunoSEQ multiplex PCR; TCRdb stores just in-frame clones and leaves some out. The repertoire holds about 110,000 clones, around three quarters seen once, with 2.5% to 3.5% in the top ten. Study observations and caveats: Available immune exposure information was restricted to CMV serostatus only. TCR beta V- and J-gene trimming was later associated with a missense DCLRE1C variant.

The CDR3 extends over 13 amino acids. CDR1 is SGHDT and CDR2 is YYEEEE in the germline V gene. The ends were cut back, 0 bases at V and 0 bases at J, with 4 bases in the middle. This receptor was taken from a woman between 40 and 55 years old in good health and CMV-seronegative. What was sequenced was PBMCs. The gene calls are TRBV5-6 and TRBJ2-7; D is unresolved. The CDR3 DNA is TGTGCCAGCAGCTTGGACAACTCCTACGAGCAGTACTTC. This encodes CASSLDNSYEQYF.